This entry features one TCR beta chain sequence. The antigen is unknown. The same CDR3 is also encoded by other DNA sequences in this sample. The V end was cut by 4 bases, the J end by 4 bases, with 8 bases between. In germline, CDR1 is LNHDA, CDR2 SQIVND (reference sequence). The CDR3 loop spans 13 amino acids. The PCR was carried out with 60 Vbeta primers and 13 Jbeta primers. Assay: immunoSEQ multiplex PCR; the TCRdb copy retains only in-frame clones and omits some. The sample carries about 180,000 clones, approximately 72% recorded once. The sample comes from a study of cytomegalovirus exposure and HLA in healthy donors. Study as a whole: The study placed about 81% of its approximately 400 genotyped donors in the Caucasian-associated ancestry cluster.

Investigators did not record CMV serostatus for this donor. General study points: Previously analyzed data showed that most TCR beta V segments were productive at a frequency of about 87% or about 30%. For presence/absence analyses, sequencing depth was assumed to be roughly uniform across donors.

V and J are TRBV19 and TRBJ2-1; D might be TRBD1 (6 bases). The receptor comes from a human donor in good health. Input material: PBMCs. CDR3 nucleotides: TGTGCCAGTAGTACCAGGGGATACAATGAGCAGTTCTTC. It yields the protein CASSTRGYNEQFF.